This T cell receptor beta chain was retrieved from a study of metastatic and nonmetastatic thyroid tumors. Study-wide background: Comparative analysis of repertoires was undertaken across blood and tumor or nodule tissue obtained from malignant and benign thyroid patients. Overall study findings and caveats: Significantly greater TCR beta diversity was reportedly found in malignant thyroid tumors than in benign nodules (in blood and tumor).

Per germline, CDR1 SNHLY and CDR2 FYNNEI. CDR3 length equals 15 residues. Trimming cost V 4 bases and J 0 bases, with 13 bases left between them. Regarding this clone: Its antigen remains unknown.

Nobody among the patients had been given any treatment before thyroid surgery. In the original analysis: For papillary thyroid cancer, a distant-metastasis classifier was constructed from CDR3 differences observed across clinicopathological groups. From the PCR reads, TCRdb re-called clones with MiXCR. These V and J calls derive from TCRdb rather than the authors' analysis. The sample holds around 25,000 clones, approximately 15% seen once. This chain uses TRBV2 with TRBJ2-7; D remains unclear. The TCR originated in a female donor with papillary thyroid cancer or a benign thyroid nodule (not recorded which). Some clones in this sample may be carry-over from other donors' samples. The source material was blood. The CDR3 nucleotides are TGTGCCAGCAGTGGTAGACATCTACCCTCCTACGAGCAGTACTTC. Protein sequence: CASSGRHLPSYEQYF.